The clone carrying this T cell receptor beta chain was observed many times. This record belongs to a study of human T cells and chemical hapten exposure. In TCRdb, the RACE reads were re-called with MiXCR into one record per CDR3 protein. Here the sample spans 300,000 to 450,000 distinct CDR3 sequences, more than 4.5% being singletons. The time point denotes: pre-sensitization, week 0. The sample's treatment: therapeutic diphenylcyclopropenone sensitization with weekly scalp DPC. Non-pregnant alopecia patients aged 18 to 70, suitable for DPC therapy. The starting material was whole blood, obtained in connection with sensitization to the hapten diphenylcyclopropenone (DPC). The clonotype comes from a woman in her forties or fifties with alopecia areata. Some clones in this sample may be carry-over from other donors' samples.

CDR3 coding DNA: TGTGCCAGCGAACCGGGGGCGCGAAACACCATATATTTT. Amino acids: CASEPGARNTIYF. The chain uses TRBV28 and TRBJ1-3; D might be TRBD1 (6 bases). The CDR3 runs to 13 residues. The germline gives CDR1 MDHEN, CDR2 SYDVKM. Between the trimmed V and J ends, which lost 8 bases and 5 bases, there was a span of 13 bases.